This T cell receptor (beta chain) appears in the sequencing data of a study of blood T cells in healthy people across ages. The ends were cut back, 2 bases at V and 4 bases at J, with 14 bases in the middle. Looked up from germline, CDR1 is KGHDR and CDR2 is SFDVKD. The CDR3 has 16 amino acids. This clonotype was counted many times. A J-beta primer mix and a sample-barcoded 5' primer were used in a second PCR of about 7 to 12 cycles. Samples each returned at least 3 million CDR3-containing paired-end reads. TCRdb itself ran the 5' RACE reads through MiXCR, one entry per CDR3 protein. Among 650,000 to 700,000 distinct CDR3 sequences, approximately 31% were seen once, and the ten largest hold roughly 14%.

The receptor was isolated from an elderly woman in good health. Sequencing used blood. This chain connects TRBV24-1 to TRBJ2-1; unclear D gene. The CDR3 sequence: CATSDSGLTTYNEQFF. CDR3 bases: TGTGCCACCAGTGATTCCGGGCTCACCACATACAATGAGCAGTTCTTC.